This TCR beta chain stems from a study of T cell changes during pregnancy in multiple sclerosis. Generated by immunoSEQ multiplex PCR, the TCRdb table keeps only in-frame clones and is missing some. Here the sample spans under 90,000 clones, roughly 94% being singletons. Losses at the gene ends were 6 bases for V and 2 bases for J; bases not matched to a gene: 4. Germline loops: CDR1 ENHRY, CDR2 SYGVKD. CDR3 length: 14 residues. The TCR comes from a female donor in good health, enrolled as a control in a pregnancy study. The J gene is TRBJ2-1, the V gene TRBV10-3; TRBD2 aligns across 7 bases. The sequenced sample was peripheral blood, obtained in the second trimester of pregnancy. The CDR3 loop reads CAIRAGAPYNEQFF. In DNA, the CDR3 is TGTGCCATCAGGGCGGGAGCCCCCTACAATGAGCAGTTCTTC.